The following is a TCR beta chain sequence with its context. This clonotype was detected ten times or more. Its antigen remains unidentified. The DNA is left out, because the CDR3 cannot be placed on it with certainty; the CDR3 is given as TCRdb lists it. The data belong to a study of T-cell reconstitution after alpha-beta-depleted transplantation in children (dated by TCRdb to 2016 to 2017). Regarding the study in general: Using TCR repertoire profiling, the study quantitatively followed how T-cell immune reconstitution unfolded in children after TCRalphabeta/CD19-depleted allogeneic hematopoietic cell transplantation. Here is what the overall study found, with its caveats: Apparently early alphabetaT-cell count recovery about two months after transplant reportedly relied on only several hundred rapidly expanded clones derived from non-depleted graft cells. The high TCRbeta diversity at day 60 in some patients was ascribed to recipient T cells and intrathymic progenitors that had survived conditioning. Hyperexpanded clone frequencies declined over subsequent months; after one year, T-cell counts and TCRbeta diversity were mostly attributed to newly produced T cells.

Reading the germline V gene (reference sequence) gives CDR1 DFQATT and CDR2 SNEGSKA. The CDR3 holds 15 amino acids from the cysteine to the phenylalanine. Library method: PCR. The sequencer was an Illumina HiSeq 2500. TCR libraries were prepared with molecular barcoding, using unique molecular identifiers to normalize TCRbeta repertoire quantification. TCRdb's own reprocessing of the public reads used fastp at Q25 and MiXCR and kept productive beta chains. Each record represents a unique CDR3 protein, reported with the most common genes and DNA among its rows. The sample table holds around 670,000 distinct CDR3 sequences, of which over 10% were seen once. The biggest ten clones account for 0.79% of the sample. The treatment or condition label on this specimen signifies: allogeneic hematopoietic cell transplantation with graft depleted of TCRalphabeta T cells and CD19 B cells. TCRalphabeta/CD19-depleted allogeneic hematopoietic cell grafts were given to the transplant recipients, all of whom were children.

The sequence derives from a girl aged 2-10 years with congenital amegakaryocytic thrombocytopenia, due to receive a stem cell transplant. Here the sequenced sample was PBMCs, taken before TCRalphabeta/CD19-depleted stem cell transplant. Here the chain combines TRBV20-1 and TRBJ2-5; TRBD1 is the table's D call and was not checked against the DNA. CDR3 region: CSATFGPGEQETQYF.